One sample yielded the 9 T cell receptor beta chains listed below, sequenced in a study of CD8 T cells in Susac syndrome. RNA was extracted with the RNeasy kit, and a quantity of 0.5 to 1 ug was reverse transcribed using random hexamers. TCRdb reprocessed the immunoSEQ multiplex PCR reads with MiXCR, giving one entry per CDR3 protein. The table lists 130,000 or so distinct CDR3 sequences, about 93% of them singletons. Material: CD8+ T cells from PBMCs. These receptors were obtained from a human donor with Susac syndrome.

The chain couples TRBV20-1 to TRBJ2-7, with 10 bases lining up with TRBD2. Trimming removed 2 bases from V and 2 bases from J; junction bases left unmatched: 6. The CDR3 is 15 amino acids. CDR1 DFQATT and CDR2 SNEGSKA come from the germline V gene (reference sequence). CDR3 nucleotides: TGCAGTGCTAGAAACCCTAGCGGGGGTCCCTACGAGCAGTACTTC. It translates to CSARNPSGGPYEQYF.

The chain joins TRBV5-1 to TRBJ1-1; the D is unclear. The CDR3 is made up of 14 amino acids. V dropped 3 bases and J dropped 5 bases, with 14 bases sitting between them. Germline values: CDR1 SGHRS, CDR2 YFSETQ. DNA for the CDR3: TGCGCCAGCAGCTCTCTCGCGCGAGGGACTGAAGCTTTCTTT. Amino acid sequence: CASSSLARGTEAFF.

About this clonotype itself: The junction shows a germline mismatch at one end, possibly a read error. The chain links TRBV4-3 to TRBJ1-1; no clear D gene. This CDR3 spans 15 amino acids. Germline V gene lookup returns CDR1 LGHNA and CDR2 YSLEER. The CDR3 reads CASSQELLMNPEAFF. The CDR3 nucleotides are TGCGCCAGCAGCCAAGAACTCCTAATGAACCCTGAAGCTTTCTTT.

This chain connects TRBV2 to TRBJ1-1; the D gene is possibly TRBD1 (5 bases). V dropped 3 bases and J dropped 2 bases, with 13 bases sitting between them. Germline assignment: CDR1 SNHLY and CDR2 FYNNEI. The CDR3 runs 15 residues. The CDR3 coding sequence is TGTGCCAGCAGTGATTGGCGGGGCACCAACACTGAAGCTTTCTTT. As protein: CASSDWRGTNTEAFF.

The chain combines TRBV5-6 with TRBJ2-3; TRBD1 aligns across 9 bases. Germline trimming cut 2 bases from V and 1 base from J; bases unmatched to any gene: 2. The CDR3 consists of 15 residues. Germline CDR1 and CDR2: SGHDT and YYEEEE. The CDR3 sequence: CASSFWDRGTDTQYF. CDR3 nucleotides: TGTGCCAGCAGCTTTTGGGACAGGGGCACAGATACGCAGTATTTT.

V usage is TRBV9 and J usage is TRBJ2-7, with a possible D match to TRBD1 (6 bases). V was clipped by 4 bases and J by 2 bases, with 10 bases between them. The CDR3 contains 13 residues. Germline lookup yields CDR1 SGDLS and CDR2 YYNGEE. The CDR3 DNA follows: TGTGCCAGCAGCCCCCGGACAGCCTACGAGCAGTACTTC. Its protein product is CASSPRTAYEQYF.

This clonotype has a handful of counts. V gene TRBV19 combines with J gene TRBJ2-7, with 7 bases fitting TRBD1. Unmatched junction bases numbered 3, after V lost 5 bases and J lost 2 bases. From germline, CDR1 is LNHDA and CDR2 SQIVND (reference sequence). CDR3 size: 13 residues. DNA for the CDR3: TGTGCCAGTAGTCCAGGGGGTACCTACGAGCAGTACTTC. Amino acid sequence: CASSPGGTYEQYF. Together with reference TRBV19 and TRBJ2-7, the CDR3 gives the full variable domain: DGGITQSPKYLFRKEGQNVTLSCEQNLNHDAMYWYRQDPGQGLRLIYYSQIVNDFQKGDIAEGYSVSREKKESFPLTVTSAQKNPTAFYLCASSPGGTYEQYFGPGTRLTVT.

V gene TRBV29-1 combines with J gene TRBJ2-1; perhaps D is TRBD1 or TRBD2 (5 bases each). The ends were cut back, 3 bases at V and 1 base at J, with 10 bases in the middle. This CDR3 spans 14 amino acids. Germline loops: CDR1 SQVTM, CDR2 ANQGSEA. Here the CDR3 DNA reads TGCAGCGTTGATGAGGGGCGATCCTACAATGAGCAGTTCTTC. It translates to CSVDEGRSYNEQFF.

The chain employs TRBV29-1 and TRBJ2-3; 9 bases align to TRBD2. CDR3 length equals 13 residues. Germline V gives CDR1 SQVTM, CDR2 ANQGSEA. With 5 bases clipped from V and 1 base from J, the junction kept 1 base outside the gene matches. CDR3 coding DNA: TGCAGCGTTTTAGCGGGGGGCACAGATACGCAGTATTTT. Translation gives CSVLAGGTDTQYF.